The 21 T cell receptor beta chains below all came from one sample that was sequenced in a study of CD8 T cells in ankylosing spondylitis. Each CDR3 protein gets one entry after TCRdb re-called the 5' RACE reads with MiXCR. The repertoire includes 30,000 to 45,000 distinct CDR3 sequences, 13% of them detected once, and about 30% sits in the top ten. The material sequenced was synovial fluid, either unsorted or a sorted T cell fraction (not recorded which). These receptors were taken from a male donor with ankylosing spondylitis.

This clonotype has at least ten counts. V and J are TRBV20-1 and TRBJ2-1; tentatively, D is TRBD2 (7 bases). CDR3 length: 14 residues. The germline V and J ends were trimmed by 1 base and 3 bases, with 10 bases remaining between them. The germline CDR1 and CDR2 sequences are DFQATT and SNEGSKA (reference sequence). CDR3: CSARGGGDYNEQFF. The CDR3 DNA reads TGCAGTGCTAGAGGAGGGGGGGACTACAATGAGCAGTTCTTC.

This clonotype was picked up a small number of times. This rearrangement joins TRBV13 to TRBJ1-2; 8 nucleotides line up with TRBD1. Germline V gives CDR1 PRHDT, CDR2 FYEKMQ (reference sequence). J was trimmed by 5 bases and V by 2 bases; bases with no gene match: 10. The CDR3 length is 16 residues. The CDR3 coding sequence is TGTGCCAGCAGCTTAAGACAGGGGTTATTGGCTTATGGCTACACCTTC. This translates into CASSLRQGLLAYGYTF.

This chain joins TRBV5-5 and TRBJ2-6, with D perhaps matching TRBD1 (5 bases). The V gene's germline CDR1 is SGHKS and CDR2 YYEKEE (reference sequence). This CDR3 contains 17 residues. Between the trimmed V and J ends, which lost 2 bases and 0 bases, there was a span of 12 bases. The CDR3 sequence is CASSFPGGHSGANVLTF. In DNA, the CDR3 is TGTGCCAGCAGCTTCCCAGGTGGACACTCTGGGGCCAACGTCCTGACTTTC.

The chain is built from TRBV6-1 and TRBJ2-3; maybe TRBD1 (8 bases). From germline, CDR1 is MNHNS and CDR2 SASEGT. The germline V and J ends were trimmed by 6 bases and 2 bases, with 15 bases remaining between them. The CDR3 contains 15 residues. The CDR3 DNA is TGTGCCAGCAGACAGGGGGAGGGGGTCACAGATACGCAGTATTTT. This translates into CASRQGEGVTDTQYF.

This clonotype has a handful of counts. This chain joins TRBV29-1 and TRBJ1-4, with D possibly being TRBD1 (5 bases). Germline CDR1 is SQVTM and CDR2 is ANQGSEA. V gave up 0 bases and J gave up 3 bases, with 17 bases separating them. This CDR3 contains 17 residues. CDR3 nucleotides: TGCAGCGTTGAAGATTGGGACGGACTCTCAGCTAATGAAAAACTGTTTTTT. Translating gives CSVEDWDGLSANEKLFF.

In this sample, this clonotype turned up a few times. This chain uses TRBV28 with TRBJ2-1; TRBD1 is a possible D gene (6 bases). CDR1 and CDR2 from the germline V gene are MDHEN and SYDVKM. This CDR3 spans 14 amino acids. V was cut by 5 bases and J by 9 bases, with 17 bases left in between. CDR3 sequence reads: CASSTYRVPSEQFF. As DNA, the CDR3 is TGTGCCAGCAGTACCTACAGGGTCCCTAGTGAGCAGTTCTTC.

This clonotype was seen at least ten times. The chain carries TRBV28 and TRBJ2-2; perhaps TRBD2 as D (5 bases). The CDR3 spans 15 residues. Trimming shortened V by 2 bases and J by 3 bases, and 10 bases separated the two germline ends. Germline V CDR1 and CDR2: MDHEN, SYDVKM. CDR3 nucleotide sequence: TGTGCCAGCAGTTTAGAGGGAGAGTACACCGGGGAGCTGTTTTTT. It is translated as CASSLEGEYTGELFF.

The CDR3 bases are TGCAGTGCTAGAGATCACGGGACAGCTTATTTAGGGAATGGCTACACCTTC. It yields the protein CSARDHGTAYLGNGYTF. The rearrangement links TRBV20-1 to TRBJ1-2, with 7 nucleotides matching TRBD1. This CDR3 spans 17 amino acids. Trimming at V came to 0 bases and at J to 6 bases, leaving 16 bases not matched to a gene. CDR1 is DFQATT, CDR2 SNEGSKA, per germline (reference sequence).

This clonotype was counted a few times. The rearrangement joins TRBV5-5 to TRBJ1-5; D may be TRBD1 (6 bases). V was trimmed by 1 base and J by 9 bases, leaving 14 bases between them. The CDR3 is 14 amino acids. From germline, CDR1 is SGHKS and CDR2 YYEKEE (reference sequence). As DNA, the CDR3 is TGTGCCAGCAGCTTGCGGGGGCCCCCTCGGCCCCAGCATTTT. Its translation is CASSLRGPPRPQHF.

This clonotype was observed a handful of times. The J gene is TRBJ1-1, the V gene TRBV5-1; a weak D match, TRBD1 (6 bases). The V end was cut by 4 bases, the J end by 1 base, with 11 bases between. The CDR3 loop spans 14 amino acids. The germline V gene encodes CDR1 SGHRS and CDR2 YFSETQ. The CDR3 loop reads CASSPIRGNTEAFF. The CDR3 nucleotides are TGCGCCAGCAGCCCGATCAGGGGGAACACTGAAGCTTTCTTT. Full variable domain (rest looked up from reference TRBV5-1 and TRBJ1-1): KAGVTQTPRYLIKTRGQQVTLSCSPISGHRSVSWYQQTPGQGLQFLFEYFSETQRNKGNFPGRFSGRQFSNSRSEMNVSTLELGDSALYLCASSPIRGNTEAFFGQGTRLTVV.

This clonotype was recorded only once. The V and J genes are TRBV10-3 and TRBJ2-6, with D perhaps TRBD1 (6 bases). The germline V gene has CDR1 ENHRY and CDR2 SYGVKD. Trimming took 10 bases from V and 0 from J, leaving 16 bases between them. The CDR3 covers 16 residues. The CDR3 DNA is TGTGCCACCCCGGTAATAGGGGGCTCTGGGGCCAACGTCCTGACTTTC. It is translated as CATPVIGGSGANVLTF.

This clonotype has a count of ten or more. The chain employs TRBV20-1 and TRBJ1-6; possible D gene TRBD1, 5 bases. CDR3 length: 14 amino acids. V was cut by 3 bases and J by 7 bases, with 13 bases left in between. Germline CDR1 DFQATT, CDR2 SNEGSKA (reference sequence). CDR3 sequence (DNA): TGCAGTGCTAGGTTGGGGCAGGAAAATTCACCCCTCCACTTT. This gives the protein CSARLGQENSPLHF.

In nucleotides, the CDR3 is TGTGCCAGCAGCCCTGCGGGACAGGGGTTCCACGAGCAGTACTTC. As protein: CASSPAGQGFHEQYF. The V call is TRBV6-4, the J call TRBJ2-7, with 10 nucleotides matching TRBD1. Germline V gene sequence: CDR1 MRHNA, CDR2 SNTAGT. Trimming removed 6 bases from V and 5 bases from J; junction bases left unmatched: 10. CDR3 size: 15 residues.

This rearrangement joins TRBV10-3 to TRBJ2-1; TRBD1 aligns across 7 bases. V lost 4 bases, J lost 4 bases, and 10 bases stayed unmatched. CDR1 ENHRY and CDR2 SYGVKD come from the germline V gene. The CDR3 sequence is 16 residues long. In DNA form, the CDR3 reads TGTGCCATCAGTGCTGAGACAGGGCCCCTTTACAATGAGCAGTTCTTC. It translates to CAISAETGPLYNEQFF.

This clonotype occurred many times. The chain has TRBV7-9 and TRBJ2-5, with 7 positions matching TRBD2. Germline CDR1 reads SEHNR; CDR2 reads FQNEAQ (reference sequence). The CDR3 spans 15 residues. The V and J ends lost 4 bases and 6 bases, in that order; junction bases with no gene match: 11. The CDR3 loop reads CASSSTSAGYQTQYF. CDR3 coding DNA: TGTGCCAGCAGCTCCACTAGCGCCGGTTATCAGACCCAGTACTTC.

The sample holds many counts of this clonotype. The rearrangement links TRBV12-3 or TRBV12-4 to TRBJ2-1; 11 nucleotides agree with TRBD2. The CDR3 is 16 amino acids. Trimming removed 8 bases from V and 4 bases from J; junction bases left unmatched: 10. In DNA form, the CDR3 reads TGTGCCAGCGATGGCCTGACTAGCGGGGTTTACAATGAGCAGTTCTTC. Amino acids: CASDGLTSGVYNEQFF.

The CDR3 DNA reads TGTGCCAGCAGCAGCCCCGGGACTAGCGCTTCCTACGAGCAGTACTTC. This encodes CASSSPGTSASYEQYF. The genes are TRBV27 and TRBJ2-7; 10 bases line up with TRBD2. In germline, CDR1 is MNHEY, CDR2 SMNVEV (reference sequence). After removal of 6 bases from V and 1 base from J, the junction contained 9 bases not matched to a gene. The length of the CDR3 is 16 residues.

At least ten counts were recorded for this clonotype. The chain combines TRBV5-6 with TRBJ2-2; no reliable D call. CDR3 length equals 16 residues. The germline gives CDR1 SGHDT, CDR2 YYEEEE. The V end lost 2 bases, the J end lost 1 base, and 12 bases lay between the germline ends. The CDR3 loop reads CASSFPSSRNTGELFF. CDR3 in DNA: TGTGCCAGCAGCTTTCCCTCCAGTAGGAACACCGGGGAGCTGTTTTTT.

This clonotype occurred a few times. This chain joins TRBV6-1 and TRBJ1-2, with D uncertain. Germline V CDR1 and CDR2: MNHNS, SASEGT. V lost 1 base and J lost 4, with 7 bases in between. This CDR3 region has 13 residues. This CDR3 is CASSEERIYGYTF. In nucleotides, the CDR3 is TGTGCCAGCAGTGAAGAGCGTATCTATGGCTACACCTTC.

Sample share makes this clonotype large (0.1 to 1%). The rearrangement uses TRBV7-9 and TRBJ2-7, with D possibly TRBD2 on 5 matching bases. The V end was cut by 5 bases, the J end by 1 base, with 12 bases between. Germline CDR1 is SEHNR and CDR2 is FQNEAQ (reference sequence). This CDR3 has 14 residues. The CDR3 region has the DNA TGTGCCAGCAGCCCCCCAACGGGGTCCTACGAGCAGTACTTC. This gives the protein CASSPPTGSYEQYF.

This chain joins TRBV27 and TRBJ2-1, with TRBD1 matching 7 bases. Unmatched junction bases numbered 6, after V lost 5 bases and J lost 5 bases. The CDR3 has 14 residues. Germline loops: CDR1 MNHEY, CDR2 SMNVEV (reference sequence). Written as DNA, the CDR3 is TGTGCCAGCAGTCCCCCCACAGGGGACAATGAGCAGTTCTTC. Amino acids: CASSPPTGDNEQFF.